This T cell receptor (beta chain) originates from a study of post-analysis software for immune sequencing data. About the research overall: The study covered relapsing-remitting, secondary progressive and progressive-relapsing courses of multiple sclerosis. Study outcomes and limitations: F measure clustering grouped samples strongly by preparation batch. Diversity measured as normalized Chao1 was significantly lower in multiple sclerosis patients than in controls. In patients, roughly five TRBV segments were more frequent than in controls, with TRBV5-6, TRBV5-1 and TRBV20-1 among them.

V lost 4 bases and J lost 10, with 17 bases in between. The CDR3 sequence is 14 residues long. Germline values: CDR1 LGHNA, CDR2 YSLEER. Included in the TCR beta cDNA libraries were unique molecular identifiers. There were roughly 0.85 to 11 million T cells, and about 500,000 cDNA molecules came from them. TCRdb fed the PCR reads into MiXCR, producing one record per CDR3 protein. The sample holds about 770,000 distinct CDR3 sequences; 35% to 55% are singletons and the top ten take just under 5%. This clonotype was detected once. Its target is unknown. The chain joins TRBV4-3 to TRBJ2-1; TRBD1 is a possible D gene (6 bases). This TCR was sampled from a girl aged 5 to 17 with multiple sclerosis. The sequenced sample was blood. In DNA form, the CDR3 reads TGCGCCAGCAGCCCCTCCACCACAGGGAGCGAGCAGTTCTTC. Translation: CASSPSTTGSEQFF.